What follows is one TCR beta chain and its context. The data were taken from a study of Graves' ophthalmopathy and Graves' hyperthyroidism. The TCR beta CDR3 regions underwent amplification from RNA transcripts. Amplification began with first-round RT-PCR using HTBI primers, then second-round multiplex PCR was performed. From the multiplex PCR reads, TCRdb called clonotypes with MiXCR, one entry per CDR3 protein. The table has about 740,000 distinct CDR3 sequences, around 40% seen once; the top ten hold 35% to 55%. Sequencing was done on a sample of peripheral blood. This TCR came from an adult man with Graves' ophthalmopathy.

In DNA, the CDR3 is TGTGCCAGCAGCCCGGTAGGACAGGGCGCCGGGGCCAACGTCCTGACTTTC. It translates to CASSPVGQGAGANVLTF. The V gene is TRBV7-6, the J gene TRBJ2-6; TRBD1 agrees at 8 bases. V was pared by 5 bases and J by 4 bases, with 10 bases of the junction left unmatched. The germline CDR1 and CDR2 sequences are SGHVS and FNYEAQ. CDR3 size: 17 residues.